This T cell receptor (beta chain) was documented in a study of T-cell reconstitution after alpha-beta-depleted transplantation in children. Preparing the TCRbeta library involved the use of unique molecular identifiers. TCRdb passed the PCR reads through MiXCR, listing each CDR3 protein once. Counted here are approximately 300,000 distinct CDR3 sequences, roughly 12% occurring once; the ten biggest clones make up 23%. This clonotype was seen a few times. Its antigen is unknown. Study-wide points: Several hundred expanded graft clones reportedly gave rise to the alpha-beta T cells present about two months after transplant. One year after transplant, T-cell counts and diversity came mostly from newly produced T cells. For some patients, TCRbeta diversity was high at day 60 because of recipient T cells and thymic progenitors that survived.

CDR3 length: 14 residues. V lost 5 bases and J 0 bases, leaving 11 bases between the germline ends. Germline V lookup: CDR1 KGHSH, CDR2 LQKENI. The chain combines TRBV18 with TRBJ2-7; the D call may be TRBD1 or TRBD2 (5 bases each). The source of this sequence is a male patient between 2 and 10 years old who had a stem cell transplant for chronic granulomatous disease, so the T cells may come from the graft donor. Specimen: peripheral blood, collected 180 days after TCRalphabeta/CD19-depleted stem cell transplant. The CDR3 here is CASSSWGSSYEQYF. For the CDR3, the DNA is TGTGCCAGCTCATCGTGGGGGAGCTCCTACGAGCAGTACTTC.